The entry below describes one T cell receptor (beta chain). Its specificity is not known. The same CDR3 also results from other DNA sequences found in this sample. The sample comes from a study of memory CD4+ T cells and cytomegalovirus serostatus. Study overall: This sample comes from healthy Belgian adults, roughly 9 CMV seropositive, about 23 seronegative.

The sort gate was single viable CD3+CD4+CD8-CD45RO+ cells for memory CD4+ T cells. CMV serostatus came from serum IgG against pp150, pp28, p38, p52. General study findings and limits: CMV serostatus prediction reached median AUC approximately 0.95, or 0.91 with US-trained model. Suggested: most of the CMV-linked TCR signature lies in CD4+ memory cells.

Sequencing was performed with immunoSEQ multiplex PCR; in TCRdb, only in-frame clones are kept and a portion is missing. The data hold 35,000 to 50,000 clones, with about three quarters observed a single time. Trimming removed 1 base from V and 5 bases from J, with 8 bases in between. This CDR3 has 14 residues. CDR1 is LNHDA, CDR2 SQIVND, per germline (reference sequence). The clonotype comes from an adult in good health and CMV-seronegative. This chain links TRBV19 with TRBJ2-2, with D tentatively TRBD1 or TRBD2 (5 bases each). Sequencing was performed on memory CD4+ T cells from blood. The CDR3 region is CASSIAGRTGELFF. The CDR3 region has the DNA TGTGCCAGTAGTATAGCGGGGCGGACCGGGGAGCTGTTTTTT.